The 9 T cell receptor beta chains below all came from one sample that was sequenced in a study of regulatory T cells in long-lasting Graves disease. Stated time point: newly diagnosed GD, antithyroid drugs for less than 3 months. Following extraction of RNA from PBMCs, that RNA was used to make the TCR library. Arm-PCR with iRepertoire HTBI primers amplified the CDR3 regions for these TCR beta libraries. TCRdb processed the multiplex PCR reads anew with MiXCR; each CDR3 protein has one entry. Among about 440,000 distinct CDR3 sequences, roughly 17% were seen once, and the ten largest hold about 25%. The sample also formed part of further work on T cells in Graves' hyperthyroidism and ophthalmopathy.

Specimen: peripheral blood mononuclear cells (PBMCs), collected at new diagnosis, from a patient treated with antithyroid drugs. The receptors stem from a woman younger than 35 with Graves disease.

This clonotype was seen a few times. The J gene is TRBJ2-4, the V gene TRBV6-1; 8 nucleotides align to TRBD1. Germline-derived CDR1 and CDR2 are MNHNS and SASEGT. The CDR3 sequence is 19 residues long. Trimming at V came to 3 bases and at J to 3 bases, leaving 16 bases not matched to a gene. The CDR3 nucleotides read TGTGCCAGCAGTGAGACGAGCCAACCCCAGGGGGCCGGCAAAAACATTCAGTACTTC. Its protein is CASSETSQPQGAGKNIQYF.

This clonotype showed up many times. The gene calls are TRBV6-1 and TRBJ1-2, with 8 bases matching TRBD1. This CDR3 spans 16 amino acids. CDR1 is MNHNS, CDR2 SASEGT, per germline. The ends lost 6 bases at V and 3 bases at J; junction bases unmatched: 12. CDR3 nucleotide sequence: TGTGCCAGCAGAGGTCAGGGGGCGCGAGGGTACTATGGCTACACCTTC. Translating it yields CASRGQGARGYYGYTF.

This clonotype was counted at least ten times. The CDR3 DNA reads as TGTGCCAGCAGTTCCTCGGACAGGGGTCTTCTCGAGCAGTACTTC. Amino acid sequence: CASSSSDRGLLEQYF. This chain connects TRBV28 to TRBJ2-7; 9 nucleotides match TRBD1. This CDR3 is built from 15 residues. The V segment lost 4 bases and the J segment 6 bases; nucleotides outside the gene matches: 10. Germline CDR1 reads MDHEN; CDR2 reads SYDVKM. The whole variable domain, filled in from reference TRBV28 and TRBJ2-7, reads DVKVTQSSRYLVKRTGEKVFLECVQDMDHENMFWYRQDPGLGLRLIYFSYDVKMKEKGDIPEGYSVSREKKERFSLILESASTNQTSMYLCASSSSDRGLLEQYFGPGTRLTVT.

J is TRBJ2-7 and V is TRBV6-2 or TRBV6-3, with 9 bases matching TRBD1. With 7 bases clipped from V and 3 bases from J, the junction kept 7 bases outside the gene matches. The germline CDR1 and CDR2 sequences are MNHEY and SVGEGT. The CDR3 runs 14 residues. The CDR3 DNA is TGTGCCAGCACGTCTTTGGACAGGGGCTACGAGCAGTACTTC. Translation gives CASTSLDRGYEQYF.

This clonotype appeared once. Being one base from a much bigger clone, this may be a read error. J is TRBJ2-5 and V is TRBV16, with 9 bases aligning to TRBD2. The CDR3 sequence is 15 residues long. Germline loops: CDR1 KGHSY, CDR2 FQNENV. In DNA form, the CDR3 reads TGTGCCAGCGGCCAATACGGGACTAGCTCCGAGACCCAGTACTTC. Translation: CASGQYGTSSETQYF.

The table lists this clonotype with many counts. The CDR3 sequence is CSVVRGDTGELFF. The CDR3 DNA reads TGCAGCGTTGTCAGGGGGGACACCGGGGAGCTGTTTTTT. The chain has TRBV29-1 and TRBJ2-2; D is possibly TRBD1 (7 bases). V was shortened by 4 bases and J by 3 bases, with 9 bases between the two germline ends. Germline assignment: CDR1 SQVTM and CDR2 ANQGSEA. This CDR3 has 13 amino acids.

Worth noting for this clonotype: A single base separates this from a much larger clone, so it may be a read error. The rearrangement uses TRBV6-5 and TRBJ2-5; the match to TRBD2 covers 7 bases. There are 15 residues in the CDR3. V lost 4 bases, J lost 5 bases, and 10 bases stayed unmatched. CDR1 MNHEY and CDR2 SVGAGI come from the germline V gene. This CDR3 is CASSCGGGSGETQYF. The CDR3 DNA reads TGTGCCAGCAGTTGCGGCGGCGGGAGCGGGGAGACCCAGTACTTC.

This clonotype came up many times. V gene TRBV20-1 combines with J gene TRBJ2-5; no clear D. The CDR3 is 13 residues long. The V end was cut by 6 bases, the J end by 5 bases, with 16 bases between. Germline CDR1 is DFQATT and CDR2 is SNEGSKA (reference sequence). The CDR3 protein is CSAPGPLRETQYF. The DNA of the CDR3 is TGCAGTGCGCCGGGTCCTCTCAGGGAGACCCAGTACTTC.

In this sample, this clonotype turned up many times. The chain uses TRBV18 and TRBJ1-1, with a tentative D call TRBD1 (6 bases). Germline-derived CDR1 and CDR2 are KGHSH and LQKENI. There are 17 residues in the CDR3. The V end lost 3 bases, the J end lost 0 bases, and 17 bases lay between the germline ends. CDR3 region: CASSPQDSATLNTEAFF. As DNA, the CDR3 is TGTGCCAGCTCACCTCAGGACAGTGCCACTTTGAACACTGAAGCTTTCTTT.